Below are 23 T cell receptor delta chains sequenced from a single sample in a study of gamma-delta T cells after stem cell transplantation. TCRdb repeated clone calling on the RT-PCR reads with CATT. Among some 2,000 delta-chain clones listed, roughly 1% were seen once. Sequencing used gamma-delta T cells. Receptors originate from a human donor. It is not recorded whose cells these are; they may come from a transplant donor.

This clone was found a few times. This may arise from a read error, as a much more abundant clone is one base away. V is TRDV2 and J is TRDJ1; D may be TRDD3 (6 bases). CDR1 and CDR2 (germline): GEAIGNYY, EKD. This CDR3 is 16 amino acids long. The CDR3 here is CACDTVGGVNTDKPIF. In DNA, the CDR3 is TGTGCCTGTGACACCGTCGGGGGAGTAAACACCGATAAACCCATCTTT.

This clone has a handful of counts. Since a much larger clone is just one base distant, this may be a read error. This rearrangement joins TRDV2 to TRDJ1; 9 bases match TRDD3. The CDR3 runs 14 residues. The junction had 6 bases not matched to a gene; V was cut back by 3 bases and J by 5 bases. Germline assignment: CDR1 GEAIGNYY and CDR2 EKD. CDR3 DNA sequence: TGTGCCTGTGACGGACCGGGGGATACTGATAAACTCATCTTT. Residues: CACDGPGDTDKLIF.

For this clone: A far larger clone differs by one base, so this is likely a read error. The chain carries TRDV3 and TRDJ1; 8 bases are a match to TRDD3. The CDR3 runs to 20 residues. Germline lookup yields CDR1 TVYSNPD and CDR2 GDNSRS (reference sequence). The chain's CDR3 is CAFIVRDVPLRDTRSDKPIF. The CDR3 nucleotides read TGTGCCTTTATCGTCCGAGACGTTCCCCTCCGGGATACGCGTTCCGATAAACCCATCTTT.

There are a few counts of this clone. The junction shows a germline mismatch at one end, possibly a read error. CDR3 sequence reads: CACDTVGGGLGTNKLIF. The CDR3 nucleotides are TGTGCCTGTGACACCGTAGGTGGGGGATTAGGCACCAATAAACTCATCTTT. The chain combines TRDV2 with TRDJ1; 8 nucleotides align to TRDD3. The CDR3 covers 17 residues. Germline CDR1 and CDR2: GEAIGNYY and EKD.

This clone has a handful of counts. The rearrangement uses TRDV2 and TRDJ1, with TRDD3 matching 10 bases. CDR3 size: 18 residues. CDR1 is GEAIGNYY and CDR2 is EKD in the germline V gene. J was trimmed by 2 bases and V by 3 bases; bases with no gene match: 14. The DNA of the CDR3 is TGTGCCTGTGACGCCCTATCTACCGTACTGGGGGATACCGATAAACTCATCTTT. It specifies CACDALSTVLGDTDKLIF.

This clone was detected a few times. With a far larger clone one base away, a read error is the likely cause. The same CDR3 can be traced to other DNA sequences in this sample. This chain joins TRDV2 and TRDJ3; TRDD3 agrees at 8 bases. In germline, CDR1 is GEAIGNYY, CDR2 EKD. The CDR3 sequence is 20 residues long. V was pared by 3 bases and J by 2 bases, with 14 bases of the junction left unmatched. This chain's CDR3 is CACDATSTGGYTWDTRQMFF. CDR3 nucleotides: TGTGCCTGTGACGCAACTTCAACTGGGGGGTACACCTGGGACACCCGACAGATGTTTTTC.

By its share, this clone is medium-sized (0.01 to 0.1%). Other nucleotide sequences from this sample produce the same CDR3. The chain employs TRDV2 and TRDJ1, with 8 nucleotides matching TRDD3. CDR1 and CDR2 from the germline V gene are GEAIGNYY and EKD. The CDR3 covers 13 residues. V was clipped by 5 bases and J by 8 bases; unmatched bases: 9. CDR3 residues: CACVLLGAKKLIF. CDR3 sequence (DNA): TGTGCCTGTGTACTACTGGGGGCTAAGAAACTCATCTTT.

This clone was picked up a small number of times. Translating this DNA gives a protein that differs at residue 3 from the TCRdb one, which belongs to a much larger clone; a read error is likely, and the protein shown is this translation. The CDR3 bases are TGTGCCCGTGATTCGTTACTGGGGGATAAAACCGGTAAACTCATCTTT. It yields the protein CARDSLLGDKTGKLIF. This rearrangement joins TRDV2 to TRDJ1; 11 bases line up with TRDD3. This CDR3 has 16 residues. Germline loops: CDR1 GEAIGNYY, CDR2 EKD.

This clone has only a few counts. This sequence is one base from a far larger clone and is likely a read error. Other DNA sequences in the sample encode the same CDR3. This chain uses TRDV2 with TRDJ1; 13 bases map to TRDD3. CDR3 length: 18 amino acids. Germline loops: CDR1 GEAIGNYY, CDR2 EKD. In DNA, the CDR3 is TGTGCCTGCGACATTCTCACTGGGGGATACGGTCGGACCGATAAACTCATCTTT. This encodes CACDILTGGYGRTDKLIF.

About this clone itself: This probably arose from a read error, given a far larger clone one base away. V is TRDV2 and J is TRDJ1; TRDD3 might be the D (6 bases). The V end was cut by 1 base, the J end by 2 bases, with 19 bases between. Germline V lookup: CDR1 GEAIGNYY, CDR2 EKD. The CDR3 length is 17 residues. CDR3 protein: CACDTLEDTGYTDKLIF. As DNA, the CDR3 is TGTGCCTGTGACACACTGGAGGATACTGGTTATACCGATAAACTCATCTTT.

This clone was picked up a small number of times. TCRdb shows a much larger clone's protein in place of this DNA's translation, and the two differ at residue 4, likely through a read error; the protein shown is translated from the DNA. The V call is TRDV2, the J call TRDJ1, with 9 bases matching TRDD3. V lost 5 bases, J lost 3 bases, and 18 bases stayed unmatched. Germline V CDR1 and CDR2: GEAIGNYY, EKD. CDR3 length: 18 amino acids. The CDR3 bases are TGTGCCTGTGGCGAGGCTGGGGGATTCAGGGGCGTTTCCGATAAACTCATCTTT. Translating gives CACGEAGGFRGVSDKLIF.

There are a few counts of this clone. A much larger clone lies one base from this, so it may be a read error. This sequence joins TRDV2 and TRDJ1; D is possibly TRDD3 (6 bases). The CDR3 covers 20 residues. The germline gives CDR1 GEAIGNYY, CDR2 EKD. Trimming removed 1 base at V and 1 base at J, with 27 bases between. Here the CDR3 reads CACDTVSGDLGAWATDKLIF. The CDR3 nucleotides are TGTGCCTGTGACACAGTTAGCGGGGATCTCGGGGCTTGGGCCACCGATAAACTCATCTTT.

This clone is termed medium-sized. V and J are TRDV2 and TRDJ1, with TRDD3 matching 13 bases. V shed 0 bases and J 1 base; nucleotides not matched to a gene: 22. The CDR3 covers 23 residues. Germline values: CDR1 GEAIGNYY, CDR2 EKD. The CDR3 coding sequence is TGTGCCTGTGACACCGTATCTTCCTACGTCTATACTGGGGGATACGAGTCCACCGATAAACTCATCTTT. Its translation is CACDTVSSYVYTGGYESTDKLIF.

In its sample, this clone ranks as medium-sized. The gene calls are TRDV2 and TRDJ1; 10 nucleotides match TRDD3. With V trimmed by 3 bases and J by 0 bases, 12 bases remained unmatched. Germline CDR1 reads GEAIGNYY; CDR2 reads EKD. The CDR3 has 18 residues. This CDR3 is CACDPVLGDAQYTDKLIF. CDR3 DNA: TGTGCCTGTGACCCTGTACTGGGGGATGCTCAGTACACCGATAAACTCATCTTT.

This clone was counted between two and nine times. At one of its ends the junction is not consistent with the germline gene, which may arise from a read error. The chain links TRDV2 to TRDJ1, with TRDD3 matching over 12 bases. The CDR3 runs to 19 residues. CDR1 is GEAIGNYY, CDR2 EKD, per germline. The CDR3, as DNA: TGTGCCTGTGACACCATGGGTCTGGGGGATACGGAGTACACCGACAAACTCATCTTT. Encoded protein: CACDTMGLGDTEYTDKLIF.

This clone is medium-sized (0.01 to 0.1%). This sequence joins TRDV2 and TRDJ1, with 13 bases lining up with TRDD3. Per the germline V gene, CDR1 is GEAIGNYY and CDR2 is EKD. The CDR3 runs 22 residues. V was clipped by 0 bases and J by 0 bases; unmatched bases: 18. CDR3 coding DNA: TGTGCCTGTGACACCGTTTCTTCCTCCTCGACTGGGGGATACGCGTACACCGATAAACTCATCTTT. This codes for CACDTVSSSSTGGYAYTDKLIF.

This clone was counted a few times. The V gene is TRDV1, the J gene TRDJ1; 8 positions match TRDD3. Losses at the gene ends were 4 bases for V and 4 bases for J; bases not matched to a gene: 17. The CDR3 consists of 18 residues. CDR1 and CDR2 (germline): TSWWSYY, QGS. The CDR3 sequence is CALGVLGTYWGDRDKLIF. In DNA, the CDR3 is TGTGCTCTTGGGGTACTAGGGACCTACTGGGGGGACCGCGATAAACTCATCTTT.

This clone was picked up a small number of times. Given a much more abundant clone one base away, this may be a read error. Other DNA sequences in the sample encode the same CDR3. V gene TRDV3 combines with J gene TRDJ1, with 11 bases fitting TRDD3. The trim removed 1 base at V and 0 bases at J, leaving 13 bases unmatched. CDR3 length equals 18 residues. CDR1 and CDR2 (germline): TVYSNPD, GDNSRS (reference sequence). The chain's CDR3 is CAFKGWAGGYSDTDKLIF. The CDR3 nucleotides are TGTGCCTTTAAGGGGTGGGCTGGGGGATACAGCGACACCGATAAACTCATCTTT.

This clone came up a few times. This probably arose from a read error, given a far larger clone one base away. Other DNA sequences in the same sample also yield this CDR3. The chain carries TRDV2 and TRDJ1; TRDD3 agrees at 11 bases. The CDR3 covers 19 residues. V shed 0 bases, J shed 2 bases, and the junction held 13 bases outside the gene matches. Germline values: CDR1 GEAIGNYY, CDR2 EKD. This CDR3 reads CACDTVRTGGYTATDKLIF. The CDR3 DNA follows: TGTGCCTGTGACACCGTCCGGACTGGGGGATATACCGCGACCGATAAACTCATCTTT.

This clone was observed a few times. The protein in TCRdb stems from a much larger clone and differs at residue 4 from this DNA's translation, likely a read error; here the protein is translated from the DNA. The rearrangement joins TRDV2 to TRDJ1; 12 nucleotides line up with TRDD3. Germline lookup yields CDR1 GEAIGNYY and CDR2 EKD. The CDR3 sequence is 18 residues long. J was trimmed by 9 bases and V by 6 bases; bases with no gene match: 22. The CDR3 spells CACYPVQGLSGGYAELIF. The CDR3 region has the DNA TGTGCCTGTTACCCCGTCCAGGGCCTTTCTGGGGGATACGCCGAACTCATCTTT.

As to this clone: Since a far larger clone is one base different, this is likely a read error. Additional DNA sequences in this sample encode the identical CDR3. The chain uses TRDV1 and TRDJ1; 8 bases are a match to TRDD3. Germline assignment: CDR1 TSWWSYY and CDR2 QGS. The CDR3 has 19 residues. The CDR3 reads CALGEPPILLGVYTDKLIF. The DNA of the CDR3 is TGTGCTCTTGGGGAACCTCCTATTTTACTGGGGGTGTACACCGATAAACTTATCTTT.

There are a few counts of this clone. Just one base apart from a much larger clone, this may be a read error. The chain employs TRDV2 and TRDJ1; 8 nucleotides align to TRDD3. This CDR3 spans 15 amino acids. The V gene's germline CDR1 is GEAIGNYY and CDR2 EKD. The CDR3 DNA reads TGTGCCCGTGACGCTCTACTGGGGGCCCACGATAAACTCATCTTT. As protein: CARDALLGAHDKLIF.

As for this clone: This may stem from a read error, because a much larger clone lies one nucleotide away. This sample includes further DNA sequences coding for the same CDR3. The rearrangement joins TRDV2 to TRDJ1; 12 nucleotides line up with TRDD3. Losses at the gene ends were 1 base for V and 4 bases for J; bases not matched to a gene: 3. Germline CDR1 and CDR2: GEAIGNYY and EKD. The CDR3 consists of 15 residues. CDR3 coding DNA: TGTGCCTGTGACACTCTGGGGGATACGGACGATAAACTCATCTTT. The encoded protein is CACDTLGDTDDKLIF.